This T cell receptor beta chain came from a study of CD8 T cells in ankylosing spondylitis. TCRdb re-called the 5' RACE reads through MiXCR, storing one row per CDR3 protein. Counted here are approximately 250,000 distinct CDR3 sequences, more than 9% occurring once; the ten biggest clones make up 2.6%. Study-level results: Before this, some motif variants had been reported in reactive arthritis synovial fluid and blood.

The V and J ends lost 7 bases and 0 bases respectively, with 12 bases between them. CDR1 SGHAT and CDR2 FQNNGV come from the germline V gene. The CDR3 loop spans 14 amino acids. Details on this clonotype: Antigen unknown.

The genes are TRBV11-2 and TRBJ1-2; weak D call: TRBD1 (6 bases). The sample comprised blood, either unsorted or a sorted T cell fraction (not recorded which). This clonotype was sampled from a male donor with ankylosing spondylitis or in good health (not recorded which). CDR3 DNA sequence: TGTGCCAGCAACTTGGACAGAACTAACTATGGCTACACCTTC. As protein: CASNLDRTNYGYTF.